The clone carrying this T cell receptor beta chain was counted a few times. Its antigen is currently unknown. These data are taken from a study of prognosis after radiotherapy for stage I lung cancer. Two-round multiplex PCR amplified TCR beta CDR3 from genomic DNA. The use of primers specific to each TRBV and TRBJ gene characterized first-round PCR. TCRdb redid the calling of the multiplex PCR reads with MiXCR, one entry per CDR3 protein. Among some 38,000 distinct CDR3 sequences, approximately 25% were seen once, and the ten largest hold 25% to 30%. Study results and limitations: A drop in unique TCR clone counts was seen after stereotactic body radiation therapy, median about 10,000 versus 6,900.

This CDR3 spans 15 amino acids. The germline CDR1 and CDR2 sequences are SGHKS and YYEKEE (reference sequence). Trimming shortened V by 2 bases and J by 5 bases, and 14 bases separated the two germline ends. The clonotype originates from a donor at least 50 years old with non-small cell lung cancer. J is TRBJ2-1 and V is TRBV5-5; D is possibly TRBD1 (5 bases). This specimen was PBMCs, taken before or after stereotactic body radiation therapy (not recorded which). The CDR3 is CASSFRVSNHNEQFF. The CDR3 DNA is TGTGCCAGCAGCTTCAGGGTCAGTAACCACAATGAGCAGTTCTTC.